This is a list of T cell receptor beta chains from one sample in a study of blood T cell repertoires in COVID-19. The assay was immunoSEQ multiplex PCR, and TCRdb's table has in-frame clones only and misses some. Seen here are some 66,000 clones, approximately 79% observed once, and the top ten hold less than 8.5%. The specimen was peripheral blood. The receptors come from a man in his 60s with acute or convalescent COVID-19. Both conserved end residues are part of each CDR3. D genes are given only for firm matches. Clone size, where shown, is once, few, many, or a class for clones that have expanded.

>TRBJ2-5|-|-|TRBV30
TGTGCCACCAGGGAATCAGAGACCCAGTACTTC
CATRESETQYF
>TRBJ1-3|TRBD1|-|TRBV4-1
TGCGCCAGCAGCCAAGTTCCCGGGACAGCTGGAAACACCATATATTTT
CASSQVPGTAGNTIYF
>TRBJ1-1|TRBD1|-|TRBV6-4
TGTGCCAGCAGGACCTGGACAGGGACCACTGAAGCTTTCTTT
CASRTWTGTTEAFF
>TRBJ2-3|-|-|TRBV18
TGTGCCAGCTCACCACTTTCCGAGACAGTTTCCCTCACAGATACGCAGTATTTT
CASSPLSETVSLTDTQYF
>TRBJ2-5|-|-|TRBV15
TGTGCCACCAGCAGAGATCAGACTCAAGAGACCCAGTACTTC
CATSRDQTQETQYF
>TRBJ1-2|-|once|TRBV18
TGTGCCAGCTCACCGTTGGGGGAAGGGGGAGATAACTATGGCTACACCTTC
CASSPLGEGGDNYGYTF
>TRBJ1-1|-|-|TRBV9
TGTGCCAGCGGAAGGGGAACTGAAGCTTTCTTT
CASGRGTEAFF
>TRBJ1-6|TRBD1|once|TRBV24-1
TGTGCCACCAGTGAGGACAGGGCGGTAGGGACACCCCTCCACTTT
CATSEDRAVGTPLHF
>TRBJ2-2|TRBD1|-|TRBV19
TGTGCCACCAGGACAGGGCTGCAAACCGGGGAGCTGTTTTTT
CATRTGLQTGELFF
>TRBJ1-5|-|-|TRBV19
TGTGCCAGTACCTCCTATGTCGGGTTTAGCAATCAGCCCCAGCATTTT
CASTSYVGFSNQPQHF
>TRBJ1-6|-|-|TRBV3-1/TRBV3-2
TGTGCCAGCAGCCAACGGGGGGGTTCACCCCTCCACTTT
CASSQRGGSPLHF
>TRBJ1-5|TRBD1|few|TRBV7-8
TGTGCCAGCAGCTTATGGTTCAGTAGCGACAGGGCGATTAATCAGCCCCAGCATTTT
CASSLWFSSDRAINQPQHF
>TRBJ1-6|-|once|TRBV30
TGTGCCTGGAGTGGGACAGAAAATTCACCCCTCCACTTT
CAWSGTENSPLHF
>TRBJ2-1|TRBD1|-|TRBV29-1
TGCAGCGTTCGGGACAGGGTAAATGAGCAGTTCTTC
CSVRDRVNEQFF
>TRBJ1-3|TRBD1|-|TRBV2
TGTGCCAGCAGCCCCAGACAGGGGTCTGGAAACACCATATATTTT
CASSPRQGSGNTIYF
>TRBJ1-2|-|few|TRBV5-1
TGCGCCAGCAGCTCCGGAGGGGTTTCGGAGGGCTACACCTTC
CASSSGGVSEGYTF
>TRBJ1-2|TRBD1|-|TRBV6-5
TGTGCCAGCACCAGAAGACAGGGCGACTATGGCTACACCTTC
CASTRRQGDYGYTF
>TRBJ1-1|-|-|TRBV10-3
TGTGCCATCAAGGGGAACTTAAACACTGAAGCTTTCTTT
CAIKGNLNTEAFF
>TRBJ1-1|TRBD1|-|TRBV12-3/TRBV12-4
TGTGCCAGCACCTTGGACAGGGGTTTGGCTTTCTTT
CASTLDRGLAFF
>TRBJ1-5|-|-|TRBV18
TGTGCCAGCTCACCCGCGGAGGAGCAGCCCCAGCATTTT
CASSPAEEQPQHF
>TRBJ1-5|TRBD1|-|TRBV6-1
TGTGCCAGCAGTGATCGGACAGGGCTCGGCAATCAGCCCCAGCATTTT
CASSDRTGLGNQPQHF
>TRBJ2-7|TRBD1|-|TRBV12-5
TGTGCTAGTGGTCCCGGGACAGGGTTCGAGCAGTACTTC
CASGPGTGFEQYF
>TRBJ2-7|-|-|TRBV5-1
TGCGCCAGCAGCTGGGCCTTGGGGAGCGAGCAGTACTTC
CASSWALGSEQYF
>TRBJ1-2|-|-|TRBV18
TGTGCCAGCTCCCTGCGGGGTTCTTATGGCTACACCTTC
CASSLRGSYGYTF